This T cell receptor beta chain originates from a study of siplizumab effects on memory and regulatory T cells. Study-wide results and caveats: Controls showed an average of around 26% Treg-derived mappable alloreactive CD4+ clones, while siplizumab showed roughly 70%. Unstimulated subset assignment was obtained for only a minor fraction of alloreactive clones. The apparent diversity of naive T cells exceeded that of memory cells, and naive T cells seemed to make a major contribution to the alloresponse. Confirmation that proliferating Tregs from siplizumab cultures had suppressive function was not obtained.

Profiling relied on immunoSEQ multiplex PCR, and the TCRdb table lists in-frame clones only, not all of them. The sample has some 52,000 clones, under 98% seen once; the top ten hold 0.55% to 0.65%. The CDR3 consists of 16 residues. Losses at the gene ends were 4 bases for V and 5 bases for J; bases not matched to a gene: 14. Germline values: CDR1 SGHRS, CDR2 YFSETQ. Concerning this clone itself: Its antigen is not known.

Material: naive CD4+ T cells sorted from blood. The source is a human donor in good health. This sequence joins TRBV5-1 and TRBJ2-5; 7 bases agree with TRBD1. The CDR3 DNA follows: TGCGCCAGCAGCGGGCTCCGACAGGGTTTGGGGGAGACCCAGTACTTC. The encoded protein is CASSGLRQGLGETQYF.